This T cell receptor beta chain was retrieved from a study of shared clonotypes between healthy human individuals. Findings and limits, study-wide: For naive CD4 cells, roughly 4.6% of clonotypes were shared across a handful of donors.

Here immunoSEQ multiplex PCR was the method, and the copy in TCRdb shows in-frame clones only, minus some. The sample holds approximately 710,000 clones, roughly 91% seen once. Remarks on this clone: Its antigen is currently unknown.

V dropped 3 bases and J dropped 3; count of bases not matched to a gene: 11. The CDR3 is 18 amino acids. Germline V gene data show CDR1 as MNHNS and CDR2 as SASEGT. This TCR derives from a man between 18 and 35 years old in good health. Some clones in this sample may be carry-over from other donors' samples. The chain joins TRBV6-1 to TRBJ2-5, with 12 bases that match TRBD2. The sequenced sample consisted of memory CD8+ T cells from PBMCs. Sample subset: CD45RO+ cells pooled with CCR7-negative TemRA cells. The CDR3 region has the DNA TGTGCCAGCAGTGAGAACCCGTGGACTAGCGGGGTCGAAGAGACCCAGTACTTC. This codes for CASSENPWTSGVEETQYF.